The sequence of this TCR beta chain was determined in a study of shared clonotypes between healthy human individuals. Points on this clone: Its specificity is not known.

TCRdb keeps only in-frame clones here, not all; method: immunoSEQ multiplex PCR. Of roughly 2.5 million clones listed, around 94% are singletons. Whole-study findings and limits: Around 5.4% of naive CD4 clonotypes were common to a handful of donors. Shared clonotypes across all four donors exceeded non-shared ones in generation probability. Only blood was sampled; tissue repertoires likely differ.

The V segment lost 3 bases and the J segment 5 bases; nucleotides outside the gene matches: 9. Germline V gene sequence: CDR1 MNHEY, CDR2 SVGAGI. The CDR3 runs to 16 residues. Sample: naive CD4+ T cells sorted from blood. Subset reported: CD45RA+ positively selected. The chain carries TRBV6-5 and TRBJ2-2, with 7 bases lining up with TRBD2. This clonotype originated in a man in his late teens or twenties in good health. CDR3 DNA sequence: TGTGCCAGCAGTTATATCCGGCCCGGGGGGACCGGGGAGCTGTTTTTT. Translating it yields CASSYIRPGGTGELFF.